This record covers a single T cell receptor beta chain. These data originate in a study of blood T cell repertoires in COVID-19. Turning to the study itself: From T cells, B-cell-depleted T cells, or PBMCs came the material, which was cDNA or gDNA.

The CDR3 extends over 14 amino acids. Germline V gene sequence: CDR1 SGHNT, CDR2 YENEEA. The V segment lost 6 bases and the J segment 1 base; nucleotides outside the gene matches: 5. The authors' processing: Amplified reference gene primers provided the basis for estimating nucleated cell counts. The table came from immunoSEQ multiplex PCR; TCRdb's copy has only in-frame clones and leaves some out. That table is the source of V, J and clone size, and D and trimming were worked out from the DNA. The data hold over 200,000 clones, with roughly 90% observed a single time. The origin of this receptor is a man between 35 and 55 years old with active or convalescent COVID-19. V gene TRBV11-3 combines with J gene TRBJ1-1, with 7 bases lining up with TRBD1. Sequenced sample: peripheral blood. The CDR3 DNA sequence: TGTGCCAGCAGTCAGGACAGGACGAACACTGAAGCTTTCTTT. It is translated as CASSQDRTNTEAFF.